This TCR beta chain was documented in a study of blood T cell repertoires in COVID-19. Study-level background: Collection of acute and convalescent COVID-19 samples took place in the United States, Italy and Spain. From T cells, B-cell-depleted T cells, or PBMCs came the material, which was cDNA or gDNA.

Authors' analysis steps: Researchers report that nucleated cell counts were estimated from reference gene primer amplification. The table came from immunoSEQ multiplex PCR; TCRdb's copy has only in-frame clones and leaves some out. V, J and clone size are those of that table, while D and trimming were read from the DNA. The sample lists under 110,000 clones; over 70% were seen once. The clonotype originates from a human donor with acute or convalescent COVID-19. The donor label of this sample is uncertain. Input material: peripheral blood.

DNA for the CDR3: TGTGCCAGCAGCCAAGTAGCGCAGAGCTACAATGAGCAGTTCTTC. Amino acid sequence: CASSQVAQSYNEQFF. The V and J genes are TRBV3-1 (or the pseudogene TRBV3-2) and TRBJ2-1; a possible D gene is TRBD2 (5 bases). Germline CDR1 reads LGHDT; CDR2 reads YNNKEL (reference sequence). This CDR3 contains 15 residues. V lost 1 base and J lost 3, with 10 bases in between.